These T cell receptor gamma chains were read from a single sample in a study of intestinal T cells in coeliac disease. TCRdb reprocessed the multiplex PCR reads through CATT. The sample holds around 730 gamma-chain clones, around 50% seen once. The source material was a duodenal biopsy. These TCRs come from a human donor who served as a control with a normal duodenal biopsy, not a healthy volunteer. Both conserved end residues are part of each CDR3. The order of the fields is V gene, J gene, CDR3 protein.

>TRGV10|TRGJ1/TRGJ2
CAAWDIRYYKKLF
>TRGV3|TRGJ1/TRGJ2
CATWDPPPWTGKKLF
>TRGV2|TRGJ1/TRGJ2
CATWDGRRYSVRKKLF
>TRGV8|TRGJ1/TRGJ2
CAPGTGEGNYYKKLF
>TRGV10|TRGJ1/TRGJ2
CAAWGPLIYF
>TRGV11|TRGJ1/TRGJ2
CACWIPQGYKKLF
>TRGV10|TRGJ1/TRGJ2
CAAWIMNRGKKLF
>TRGV2|TRGJ1/TRGJ2
CATWDGPIFYYKKLF
>TRGV2|TRGJ1/TRGJ2
CATLGRAGVIKKLF
>TRGV2|TRGJ1/TRGJ2
CATWALYYKKLF
>TRGV3|TRGJ1/TRGJ2
CATWTGPGKLF
>TRGV10|TRGJ1/TRGJ2
CAAVGGIIKKLF
>TRGV8|TRGJ1/TRGJ2
CATWDLHNYYKKLF
>TRGV9|TRGJ1/TRGJ2
CALWEVQNYKKLF
>TRGV10|TRGJP1
CAAWDFLYHLVWFKIF
>TRGV11|TRGJ1/TRGJ2
CALAGLGSNYYKKLF
>TRGV10|TRGJ1/TRGJ2
CAAWESIKKLF
>TRGV9|TRGJ1/TRGJ2
CALPSRKKLF
>TRGV2|TRGJP2
CATWDGPRCDWIKTF
>TRGV3|TRGJ1/TRGJ2
CAPGTVSNYYKKLF
>TRGV8|TRGJ1/TRGJ2
CATWDRRVIYKKLF
>TRGV2|TRGJ1/TRGJ2
CATWDLYYKKLF
>TRGV3|TRGJ1/TRGJ2
CATWDGIEYYKKLF
>TRGV2|TRGJP2
CATWGGPRSDWIKTF
>TRGV8|TRGJ1/TRGJ2
CAPGMSYKKLF
>TRGV10|TRGJP1
CAAWANTTGWFKIF
>TRGV9|TRGJ1/TRGJ2
CALWEVHEVQKKLF